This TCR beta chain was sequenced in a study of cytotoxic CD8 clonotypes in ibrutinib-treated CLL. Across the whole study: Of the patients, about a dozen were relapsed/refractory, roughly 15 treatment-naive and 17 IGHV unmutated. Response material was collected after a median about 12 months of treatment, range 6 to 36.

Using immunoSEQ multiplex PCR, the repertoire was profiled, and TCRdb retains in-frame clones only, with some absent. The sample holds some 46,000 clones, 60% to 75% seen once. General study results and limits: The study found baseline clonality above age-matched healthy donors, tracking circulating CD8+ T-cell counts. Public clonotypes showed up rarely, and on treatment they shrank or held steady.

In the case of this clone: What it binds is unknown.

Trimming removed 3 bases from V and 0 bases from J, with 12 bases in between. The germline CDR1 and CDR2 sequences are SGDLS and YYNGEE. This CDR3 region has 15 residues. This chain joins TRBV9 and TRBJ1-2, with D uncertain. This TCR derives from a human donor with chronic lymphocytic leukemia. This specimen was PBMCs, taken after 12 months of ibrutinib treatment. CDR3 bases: TGTGCCAGCAGCGCCGGGGAGCCGGCTAACTATGGCTACACCTTC. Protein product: CASSAGEPANYGYTF.